This T cell receptor (beta chain) was found in a study of CD8+ T cells in alopecia areata. Study results and caveats: Scalp repertoires also include resident alphabeta T cells from normal skin.

With regard to this clone: Its antigen is not identified.

As for treatment: oral pan-JAK inhibitor, 5-10 mg twice daily. Once RNA had been extracted, it was reverse transcribed into cDNA to act as the sequencing template. Libraries were prepared by immunoSEQ multiplex PCR; TCRdb keeps only in-frame clonotypes and omits some of them. The sample shows over 150,000 clones, 55% to 75% of them seen only once. This clonotype was obtained from a human donor with alopecia areata. The input for sequencing was CD4+ T cells sorted from blood, taken at week 24, from a patient treated with tofacitinib.

Here the CDR3 DNA reads TGTGCCAGCAGCGTAGCCGCAGGGACGAAGGAAGAGACCCAGTACTTC. It is translated as CASSVAAGTKEETQYF. This chain joins TRBV9 and TRBJ2-5; D is perhaps TRBD1 or TRBD2 (5 bases each). The CDR3 is 16 amino acids. Germline V gene data show CDR1 as SGDLS and CDR2 as YYNGEE. The V end was cut by 0 bases, the J end by 3 bases, with 15 bases between.